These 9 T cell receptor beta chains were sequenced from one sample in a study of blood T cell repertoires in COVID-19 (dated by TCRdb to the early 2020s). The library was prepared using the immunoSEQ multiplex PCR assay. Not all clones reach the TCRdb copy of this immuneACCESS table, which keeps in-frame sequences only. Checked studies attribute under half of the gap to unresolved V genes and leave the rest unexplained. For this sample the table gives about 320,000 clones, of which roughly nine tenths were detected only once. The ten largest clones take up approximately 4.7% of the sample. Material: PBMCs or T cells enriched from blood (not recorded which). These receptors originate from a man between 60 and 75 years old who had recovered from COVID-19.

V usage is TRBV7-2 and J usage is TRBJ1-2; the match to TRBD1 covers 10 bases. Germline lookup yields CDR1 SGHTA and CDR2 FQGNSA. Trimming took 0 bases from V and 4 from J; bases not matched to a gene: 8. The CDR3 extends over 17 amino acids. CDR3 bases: TGTGCCAGCAGCTTAGCGCTTCCGGGACAGGGGAGCTATGGCTACACCTTC. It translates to CASSLALPGQGSYGYTF.

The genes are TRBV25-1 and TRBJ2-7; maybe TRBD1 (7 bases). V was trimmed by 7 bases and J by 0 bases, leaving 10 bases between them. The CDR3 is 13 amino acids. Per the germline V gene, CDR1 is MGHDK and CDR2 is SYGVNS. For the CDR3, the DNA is TGTGCCAGCAACAGGGGAGGCTCCTACGAGCAGTACTTC. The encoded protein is CASNRGGSYEQYF.

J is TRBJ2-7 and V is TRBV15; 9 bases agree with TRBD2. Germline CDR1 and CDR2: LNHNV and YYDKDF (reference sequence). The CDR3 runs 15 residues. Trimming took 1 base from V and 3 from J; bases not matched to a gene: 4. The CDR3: CATSRGLAENYEQYF. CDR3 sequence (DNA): TGTGCCACCAGCAGAGGACTAGCGGAAAACTACGAGCAGTACTTC.

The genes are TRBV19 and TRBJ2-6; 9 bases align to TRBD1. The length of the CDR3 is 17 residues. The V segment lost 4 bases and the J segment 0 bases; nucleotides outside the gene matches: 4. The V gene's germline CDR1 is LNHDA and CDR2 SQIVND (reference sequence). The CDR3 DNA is TGTGCCAGTAGTAAGGGACAGGGCGACTCTGGGGCCAACGTCCTGACTTTC. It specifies CASSKGQGDSGANVLTF.

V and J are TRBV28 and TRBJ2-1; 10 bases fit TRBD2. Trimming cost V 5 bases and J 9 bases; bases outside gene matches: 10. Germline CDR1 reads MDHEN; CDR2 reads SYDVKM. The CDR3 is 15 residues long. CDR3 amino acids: CASSPSGRALGEQFF. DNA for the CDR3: TGTGCCAGCAGTCCCAGCGGGAGGGCCTTGGGTGAGCAGTTCTTC.

Here the CDR3 reads CASTPSTDTQYF. The CDR3 nucleotides read TGTGCCAGCACTCCCAGCACAGATACGCAGTATTTT. This chain joins TRBV25-1 and TRBJ2-3; D gene ambiguous. The V and J ends lost 7 bases and 0 bases respectively, with 5 bases between them. CDR3 size: 12 residues. Germline values: CDR1 MGHDK, CDR2 SYGVNS.

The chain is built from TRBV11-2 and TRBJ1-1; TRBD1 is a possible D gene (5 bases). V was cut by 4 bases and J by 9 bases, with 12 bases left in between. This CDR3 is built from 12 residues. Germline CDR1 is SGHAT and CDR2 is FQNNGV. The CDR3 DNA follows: TGTGCCAGCAGCTCCCAGACAGCAAAAGCTTTCTTT. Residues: CASSSQTAKAFF.

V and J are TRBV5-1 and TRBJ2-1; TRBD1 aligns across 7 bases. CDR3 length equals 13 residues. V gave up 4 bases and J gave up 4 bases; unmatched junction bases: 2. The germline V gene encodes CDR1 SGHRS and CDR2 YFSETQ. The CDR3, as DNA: TGCGCCAGCAGCGTGACAGGGTACAATGAGCAGTTCTTC. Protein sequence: CASSVTGYNEQFF. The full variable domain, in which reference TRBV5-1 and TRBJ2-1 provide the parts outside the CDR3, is KAGVTQTPRYLIKTRGQQVTLSCSPISGHRSVSWYQQTPGQGLQFLFEYFSETQRNKGNFPGRFSGRQFSNSRSEMNVSTLELGDSALYLCASSVTGYNEQFFGPGTRLTVL.

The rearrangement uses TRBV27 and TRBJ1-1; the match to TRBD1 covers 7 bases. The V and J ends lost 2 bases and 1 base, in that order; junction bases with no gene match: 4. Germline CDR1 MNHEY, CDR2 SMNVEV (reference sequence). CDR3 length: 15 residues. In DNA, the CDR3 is TGTGCCAGCAGTTTAGTAGGGACAGCGAACACTGAAGCTTTCTTT. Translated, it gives CASSLVGTANTEAFF.